This T cell receptor (beta chain) came from a study of blood T cell repertoires in COVID-19 (dated by TCRdb to the early 2020s). For the wider study: The collaborator samples originated in the United States, Italy and Spain and spanned the acute and convalescent phases of COVID-19. HLA class I and class II types, where available, came from metadata supplied by the sample provider rather than from assay-based typing. The samples were drawn from the first 160 participants of the ongoing ImmuneRACE study and from under 1,500 subjects provided by 6 global collaborators. Deeply sampled blood TCRbeta repertoires from subjects exposed to, actively infected with, or recovered from COVID-19 were included in the dataset. A freely available public database, intended as a resource for researchers studying the immune response to SARS-CoV-2, is where the repertoires were released. The material from the prospective study consisted of cDNA or gDNA derived from T cells, B-cell-depleted T cells, or PBMCs. Nearly every sample came with metadata listing a de-identified subject ID, COVID-19 status, age in years and sex.

With regard to this clone: What this receptor recognizes is not known. One base away there is no much larger clone; base qualities are not given. Other DNA sequences in the same sample also yield this CDR3.

Paper-wide results and their limitations: The amount of clinical and demographic metadata varied by source and participant and was provided uncurated.

Whole blood was collected in K2EDTA tubes by collaborating institutions according to the institutions' own protocols. For TCRbeta analysis, collaborator samples were shipped as frozen whole blood, as isolated PBMCs, or as DNA extracted from either sample type. TCRbeta CDR3 regions were amplified from genomic DNA using the immunoSEQ Assay, a bias-controlled multiplex PCR. The authors' analysis ran thus. The number of nucleated cells in each sample was estimated by amplification of reference gene primers within the assay. Sequence reads were collapsed and filtered to measure the absolute abundance of every unique TCRbeta CDR3 rearrangement. For each sample, productive Simpson clonality was calculated by taking the square root of Simpson's diversity index across productive rearrangements. TCRdb's version of the immuneACCESS table is confined to in-frame rearrangements and falls short of the full clone set. An unresolved V gene accounts for under half of the shortfall where checked; the remainder is of unknown origin. For V, J and clone size, that table is used; D and trimming come from the DNA. This sample has approximately 240,000 clones in its table, and 83% of those were observed once. The ten largest clonotypes hold more than 5.5% of the sample.

Material for sequencing was peripheral blood. The source of this sequence is a human donor in a cohort sampled during active COVID-19.

The CDR3 reads as follows: CASSLGRDQETQYF. The sequenced DNA: TGCGCCAGCAGCTTGGGCAGGGACCAAGAGACCCAGTACTTC. The rearranged chain carries TRBV5-1 and TRBJ2-5; matching of 5 bases hints at TRBD1 as the D gene. The CDR3 measures 14 amino acids from cysteine to phenylalanine. Here the CDR3 DNA is all that survives: 42 bases in frame from base 1. In the germline V gene, CDR1 corresponds to SGHRS and CDR2 to YFSETQ. Relative to germline, V is 0 bases shorter and J is 0 bases shorter, with 6 bases between their ends.